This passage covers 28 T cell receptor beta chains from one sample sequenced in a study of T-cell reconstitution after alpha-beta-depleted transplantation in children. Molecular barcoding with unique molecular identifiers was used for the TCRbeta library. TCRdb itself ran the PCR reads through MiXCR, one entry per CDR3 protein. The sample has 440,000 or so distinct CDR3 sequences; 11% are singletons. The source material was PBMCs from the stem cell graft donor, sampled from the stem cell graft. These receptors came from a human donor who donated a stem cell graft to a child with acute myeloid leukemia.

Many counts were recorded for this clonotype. The CDR3 bases are TGCAGCATCAACAGGGCAGTGGGGTACCAAGAGACCCAGTACTTC. It codes for CSINRAVGYQETQYF. The rearrangement links TRBV29-1 to TRBJ2-5; D may be TRBD1 (6 bases). Germline V gene sequence: CDR1 SQVTM, CDR2 ANQGSEA. The CDR3 has 15 residues. V was pared by 8 bases and J by 0 bases, with 19 bases between.

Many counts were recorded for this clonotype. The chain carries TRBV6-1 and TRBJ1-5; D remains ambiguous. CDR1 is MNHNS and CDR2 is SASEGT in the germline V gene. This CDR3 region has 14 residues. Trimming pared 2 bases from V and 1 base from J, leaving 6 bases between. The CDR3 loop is CASSESVSNQPQHF. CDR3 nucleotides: TGTGCCAGCAGTGAATCGGTGAGCAATCAGCCCCAGCATTTT.

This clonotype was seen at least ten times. In nucleotides, the CDR3 is TGCGCCAGCAGCTTGGGAGGTGAGCAGTTCTTC. This sequence encodes CASSLGGEQFF. The J gene is TRBJ2-1, the V gene TRBV5-1; D is unresolved. Germline CDR1 is SGHRS and CDR2 is YFSETQ. This CDR3 is built from 11 residues. V lost 0 bases, J lost 9 bases, and 4 bases lay in between.

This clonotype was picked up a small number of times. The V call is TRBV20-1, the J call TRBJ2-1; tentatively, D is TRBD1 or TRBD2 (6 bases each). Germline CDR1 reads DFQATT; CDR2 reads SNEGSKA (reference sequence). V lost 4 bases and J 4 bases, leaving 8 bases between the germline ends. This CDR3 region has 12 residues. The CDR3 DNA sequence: TGCAGTGCTAAAGGGGGGTACAATGAGCAGTTCTTC. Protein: CSAKGGYNEQFF.

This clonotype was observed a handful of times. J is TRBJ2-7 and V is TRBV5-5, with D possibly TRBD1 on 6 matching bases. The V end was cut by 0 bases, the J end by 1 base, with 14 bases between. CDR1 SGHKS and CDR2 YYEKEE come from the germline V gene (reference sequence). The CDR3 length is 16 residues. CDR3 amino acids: CASSLGDTFESYEQYV. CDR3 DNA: TGTGCCAGCAGCTTGGGGGACACGTTTGAATCCTACGAGCAGTACGTC.

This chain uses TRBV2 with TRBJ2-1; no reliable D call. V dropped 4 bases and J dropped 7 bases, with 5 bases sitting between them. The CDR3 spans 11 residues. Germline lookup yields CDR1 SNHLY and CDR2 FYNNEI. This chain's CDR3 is CASSGENEQFF. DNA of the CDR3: TGTGCCAGCAGTGGGGAAAATGAGCAGTTCTTC.

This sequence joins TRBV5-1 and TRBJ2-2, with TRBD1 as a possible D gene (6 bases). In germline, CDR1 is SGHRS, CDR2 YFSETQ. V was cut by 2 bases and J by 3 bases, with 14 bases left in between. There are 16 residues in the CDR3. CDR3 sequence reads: CASSFGTGHHTGELFF. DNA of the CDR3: TGCGCCAGCAGCTTTGGCACGGGACATCACACCGGGGAGCTGTTTTTT.

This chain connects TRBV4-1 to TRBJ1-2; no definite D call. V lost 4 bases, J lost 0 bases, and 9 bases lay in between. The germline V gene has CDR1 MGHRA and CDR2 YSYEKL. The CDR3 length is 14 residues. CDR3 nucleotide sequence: TGCGCCAGCAGCCCCTCGGATCCTAACTATGGCTACACCTTC. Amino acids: CASSPSDPNYGYTF.

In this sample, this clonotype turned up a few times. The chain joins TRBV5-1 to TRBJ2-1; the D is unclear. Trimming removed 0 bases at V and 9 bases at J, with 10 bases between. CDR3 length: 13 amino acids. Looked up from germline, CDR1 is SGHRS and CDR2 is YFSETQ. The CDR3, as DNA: TGCGCCAGCAGCTTGGCCGTGTCGGGTGAGCAGTTCTTC. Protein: CASSLAVSGEQFF.

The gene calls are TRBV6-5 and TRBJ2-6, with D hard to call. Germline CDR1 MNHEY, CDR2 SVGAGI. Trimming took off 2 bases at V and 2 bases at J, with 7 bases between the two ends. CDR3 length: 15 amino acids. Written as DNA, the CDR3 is TGTGCCAGCAGTTACGGAACTACTGGGGCCAACGTCCTGACTTTC. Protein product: CASSYGTTGANVLTF.

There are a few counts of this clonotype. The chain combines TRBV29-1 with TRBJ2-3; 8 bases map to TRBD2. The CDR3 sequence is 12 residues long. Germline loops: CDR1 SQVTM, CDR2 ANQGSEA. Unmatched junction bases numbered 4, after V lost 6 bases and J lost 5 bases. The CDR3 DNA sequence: TGCAGCGTCGGGGGGGGGGTAGATACGCAGTATTTT. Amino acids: CSVGGGVDTQYF.

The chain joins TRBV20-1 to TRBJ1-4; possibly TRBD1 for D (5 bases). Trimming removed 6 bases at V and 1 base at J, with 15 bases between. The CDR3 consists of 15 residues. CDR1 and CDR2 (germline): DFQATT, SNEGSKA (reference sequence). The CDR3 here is CSAQDSGRTNEKLFF. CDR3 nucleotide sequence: TGCAGTGCGCAGGATTCAGGGAGAACTAATGAAAAACTGTTTTTT.

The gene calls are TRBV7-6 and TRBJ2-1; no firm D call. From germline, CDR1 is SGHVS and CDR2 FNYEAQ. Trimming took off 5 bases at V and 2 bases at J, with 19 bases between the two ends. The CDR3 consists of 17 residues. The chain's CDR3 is CASSPDGPIHPYNEQFF. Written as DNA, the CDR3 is TGTGCCAGCAGCCCTGATGGCCCAATCCATCCCTACAATGAGCAGTTCTTC.

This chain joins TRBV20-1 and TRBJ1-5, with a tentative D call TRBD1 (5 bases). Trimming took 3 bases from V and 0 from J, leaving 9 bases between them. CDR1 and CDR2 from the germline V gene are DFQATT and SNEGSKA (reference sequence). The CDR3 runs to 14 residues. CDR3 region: CSARGLISNQPQHF. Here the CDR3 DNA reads TGCAGTGCTAGGGGGCTGATTAGCAATCAGCCCCAGCATTTT.

CDR3 nucleotides: TGCGCCAGCAGCCAAGATCCTTCCCCTAATCAGCCCCAGCATTTT. Translation: CASSQDPSPNQPQHF. The rearrangement joins TRBV4-1 to TRBJ1-5; D is ambiguous. V was pared by 0 bases and J by 4 bases, with 10 bases between. The CDR3 contains 15 residues. Germline-derived CDR1 and CDR2 are MGHRA and YSYEKL.

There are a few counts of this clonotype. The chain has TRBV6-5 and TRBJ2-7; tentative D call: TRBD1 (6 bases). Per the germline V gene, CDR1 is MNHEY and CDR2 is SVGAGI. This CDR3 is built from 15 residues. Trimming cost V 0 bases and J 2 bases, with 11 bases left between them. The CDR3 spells CASSYSYRAAYEQYF. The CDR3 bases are TGTGCCAGCAGTTACTCTTACAGGGCTGCCTACGAGCAGTACTTC.

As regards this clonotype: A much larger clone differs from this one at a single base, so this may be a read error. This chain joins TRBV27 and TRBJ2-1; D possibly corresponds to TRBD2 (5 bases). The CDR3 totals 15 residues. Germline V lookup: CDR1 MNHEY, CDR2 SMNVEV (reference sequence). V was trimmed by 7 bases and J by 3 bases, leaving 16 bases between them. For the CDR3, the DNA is TGTGCCAGCACGTCACTGGGAGAGGGCTACAATGAGCAGTTCTTC. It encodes CASTSLGEGYNEQFF.

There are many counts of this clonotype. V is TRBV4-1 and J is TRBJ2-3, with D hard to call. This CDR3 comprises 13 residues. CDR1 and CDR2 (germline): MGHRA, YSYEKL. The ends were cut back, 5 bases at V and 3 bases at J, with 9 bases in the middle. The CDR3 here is CASSSDPTDTQYF. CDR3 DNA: TGCGCCAGCAGCAGCGATCCGACAGATACGCAGTATTTT.

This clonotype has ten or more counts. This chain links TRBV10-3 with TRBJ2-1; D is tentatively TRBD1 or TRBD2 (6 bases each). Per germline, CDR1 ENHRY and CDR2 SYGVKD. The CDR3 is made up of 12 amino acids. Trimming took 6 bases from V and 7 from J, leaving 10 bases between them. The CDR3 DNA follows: TGTGCCATCAGGACGGGGGCAAATGAGCAGTTCTTC. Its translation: CAIRTGANEQFF.

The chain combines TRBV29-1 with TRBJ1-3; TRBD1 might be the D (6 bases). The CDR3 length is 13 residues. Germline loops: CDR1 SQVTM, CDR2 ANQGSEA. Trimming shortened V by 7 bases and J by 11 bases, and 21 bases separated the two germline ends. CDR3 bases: TGCAGCGCCTACAGGGACGAGATGGGAGCCATATATTTT. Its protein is CSAYRDEMGAIYF.

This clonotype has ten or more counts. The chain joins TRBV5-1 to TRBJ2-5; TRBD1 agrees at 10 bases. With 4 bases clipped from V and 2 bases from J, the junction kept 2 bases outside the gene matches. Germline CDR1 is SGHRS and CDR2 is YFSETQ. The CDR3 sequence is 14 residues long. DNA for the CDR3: TGCGCCAGCAGCCCGGACAGGGGGCAAGAGACCCAGTACTTC. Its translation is CASSPDRGQETQYF.

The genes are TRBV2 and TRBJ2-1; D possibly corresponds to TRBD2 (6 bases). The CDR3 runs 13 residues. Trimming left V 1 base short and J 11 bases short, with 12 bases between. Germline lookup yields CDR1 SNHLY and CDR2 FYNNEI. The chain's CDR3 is CASSEVQGGKQFF. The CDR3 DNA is TGTGCCAGCAGTGAAGTGCAGGGCGGGAAGCAGTTCTTC.

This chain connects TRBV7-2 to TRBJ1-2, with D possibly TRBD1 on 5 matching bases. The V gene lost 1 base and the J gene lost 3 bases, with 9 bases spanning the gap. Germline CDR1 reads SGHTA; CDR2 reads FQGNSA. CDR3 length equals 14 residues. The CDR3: CASSLDQGYYGYTF. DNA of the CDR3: TGTGCCAGCAGCTTAGATCAGGGTTACTATGGCTACACCTTC.

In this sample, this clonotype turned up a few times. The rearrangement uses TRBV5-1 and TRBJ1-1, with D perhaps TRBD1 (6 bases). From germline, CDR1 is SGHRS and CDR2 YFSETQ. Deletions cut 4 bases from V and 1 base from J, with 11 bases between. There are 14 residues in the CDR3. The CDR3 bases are TGCGCCAGCAGCATCGGGACATCGAACACTGAAGCTTTCTTT. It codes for CASSIGTSNTEAFF.

Here the CDR3 reads CSAGPVDGEQFF. The DNA of the CDR3 is TGCAGCGCCGGCCCAGTGGATGGTGAGCAGTTCTTC. This chain joins TRBV29-1 and TRBJ2-1; D remains ambiguous. The CDR3 extends over 12 amino acids. Trimming took off 7 bases at V and 9 bases at J, with 16 bases between the two ends. Germline loops: CDR1 SQVTM, CDR2 ANQGSEA.

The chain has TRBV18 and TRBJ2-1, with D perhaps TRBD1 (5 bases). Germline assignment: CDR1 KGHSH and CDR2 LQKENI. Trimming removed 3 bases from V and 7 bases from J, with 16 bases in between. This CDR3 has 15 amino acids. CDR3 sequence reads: CASSPVQGLLNEQFF. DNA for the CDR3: TGTGCCAGCTCACCGGTTCAGGGATTGTTGAATGAGCAGTTCTTC. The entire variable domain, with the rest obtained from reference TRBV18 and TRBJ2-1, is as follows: NAGVMQNPRHLVRRRGQEARLRCSPMKGHSHVYWYRQLPEEGLKFMVYLQKENIIDESGMPKERFSAEFPKEGPSILRIQQVVRGDSAAYFCASSPVQGLLNEQFFGPGTRLTVL.

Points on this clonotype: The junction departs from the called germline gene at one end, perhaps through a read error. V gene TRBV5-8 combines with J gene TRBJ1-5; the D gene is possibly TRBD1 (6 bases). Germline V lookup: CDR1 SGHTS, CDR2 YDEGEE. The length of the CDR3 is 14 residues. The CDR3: CASSYSQGKQPQHF. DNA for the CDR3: TGTGCCAGCAGCTATTCACAGGGCAAACAGCCCCAGCATTTT.

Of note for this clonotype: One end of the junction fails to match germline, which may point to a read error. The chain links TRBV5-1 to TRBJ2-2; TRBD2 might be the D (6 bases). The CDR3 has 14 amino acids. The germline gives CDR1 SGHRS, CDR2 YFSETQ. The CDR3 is CASSLGAGPGELFF. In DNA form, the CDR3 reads TGCGCCAGCAGTTTGGGAGCGGGCCCCGGGGAGCTGTTTTTT. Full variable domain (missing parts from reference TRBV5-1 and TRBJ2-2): KAGVTQTPRYLIKTRGQQVTLSCSPISGHRSVSWYQQTPGQGLQFLFEYFSETQRNKGNFPGRFSGRQFSNSRSEMNVSTLELGDSALYLCASSLGAGPGELFFGEGSRLTVL.